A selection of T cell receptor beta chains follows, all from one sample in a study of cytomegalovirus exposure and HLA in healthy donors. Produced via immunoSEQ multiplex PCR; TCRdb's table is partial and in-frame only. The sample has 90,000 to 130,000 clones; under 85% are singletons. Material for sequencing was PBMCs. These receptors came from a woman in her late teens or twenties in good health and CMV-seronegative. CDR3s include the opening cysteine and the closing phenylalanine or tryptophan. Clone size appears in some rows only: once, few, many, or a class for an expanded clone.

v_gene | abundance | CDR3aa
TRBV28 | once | CASSLRLARYTDTQYF
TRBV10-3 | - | CAISPPYTDTQYF
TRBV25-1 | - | CASSPKDRGTEAFF
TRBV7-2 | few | CASSRDSFNSPLHF
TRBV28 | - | CASTPGTGGHEAFF
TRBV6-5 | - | CASSYSGELTYEQYF
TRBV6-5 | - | CASSSVYEQYF
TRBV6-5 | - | CASSYSRQGDSPLHF
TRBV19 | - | CASTEGQGHQPQHF
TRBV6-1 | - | CASRGLADTGELFF
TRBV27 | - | CASSPTSGTSGVSQYF
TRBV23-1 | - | CASSQRTRKKWTYNSPLHF
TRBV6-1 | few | CASRGPYEQYF
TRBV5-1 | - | CASSLDLAESYNEQFF
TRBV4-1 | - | CASSQVVSDWPGELFF
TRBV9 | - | CASSPAGGLNTEAFF
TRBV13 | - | CASSSFRVQGYGYTF
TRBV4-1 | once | CASSQLGLLVRDSYNEQFF
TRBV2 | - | CASRDDRVLGETQYF
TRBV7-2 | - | CASSRASFDTQYF
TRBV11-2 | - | CASSSMGLGNSPLHF
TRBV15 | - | CATSRDGTGRTPLHF
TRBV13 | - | CASSLRGFGEQFF
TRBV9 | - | CASSVGPLYEQYF
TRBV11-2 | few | CASLIHTQYF
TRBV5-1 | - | CASRETSGGPHNEQFF
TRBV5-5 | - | CASSLWDTNYGYTF
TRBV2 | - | CASSHQGAIGTEAFF
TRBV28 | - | CASRYGTGSSYEQYF
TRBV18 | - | CASSPQGAMGNQPQHF
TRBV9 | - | CASSVNRVVPEKLFF